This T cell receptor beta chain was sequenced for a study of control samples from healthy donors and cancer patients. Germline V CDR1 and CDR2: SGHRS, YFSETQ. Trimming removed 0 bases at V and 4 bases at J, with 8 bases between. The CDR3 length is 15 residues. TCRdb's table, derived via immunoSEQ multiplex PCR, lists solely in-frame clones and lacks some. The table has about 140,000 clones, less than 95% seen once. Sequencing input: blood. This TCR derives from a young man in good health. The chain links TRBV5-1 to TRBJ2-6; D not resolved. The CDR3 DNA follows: TGCGCCAGCAGCTTGGAAGGGTACGGGGCCAACGTCCTGACTTTC. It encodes CASSLEGYGANVLTF.